This paragraph covers one T cell receptor (beta chain) sequence. Antigen specificity is unknown. These data come from a study of ipilimumab plus nivolumab after autologous stem cell transplantation. Whole-study context: Typical patient got 5 ipilimumab doses and under 10 nivolumab doses (median). The DLBCL cohort had primary refractory and relapsed disease, with 18-month progression-free survival of roughly 86% and 30%.

CDR1 and CDR2 (germline): MNHNS, SASEGT. There are 14 residues in the CDR3. The ends lost 7 bases at V and 8 bases at J; junction bases unmatched: 5. Patients got ipilimumab 1 mg/kg beginning 14 to 28 days post-transplant. Using immunoSEQ multiplex PCR, the repertoire was profiled, and TCRdb retains in-frame clones only, with some absent. The data show roughly 86,000 clones, with 83% seen just once and roughly 2% held by the top ten. General study results and limits: Authors suggest TCR repertoire, Treg phenotype and gut microbiota support further study.

This TCR was recovered from a male donor with diffuse large B-cell lymphoma. The source material was PBMCs, sampled in a trial of ipilimumab plus nivolumab as post-transplant consolidation. The chain joins TRBV6-1 to TRBJ2-3, with 14 bases identical to TRBD2. The CDR3 spells CASIGTSGGATQYF. The CDR3 bases are TGTGCCAGCATAGGGACTAGCGGGGGTGCTACGCAGTATTTT.